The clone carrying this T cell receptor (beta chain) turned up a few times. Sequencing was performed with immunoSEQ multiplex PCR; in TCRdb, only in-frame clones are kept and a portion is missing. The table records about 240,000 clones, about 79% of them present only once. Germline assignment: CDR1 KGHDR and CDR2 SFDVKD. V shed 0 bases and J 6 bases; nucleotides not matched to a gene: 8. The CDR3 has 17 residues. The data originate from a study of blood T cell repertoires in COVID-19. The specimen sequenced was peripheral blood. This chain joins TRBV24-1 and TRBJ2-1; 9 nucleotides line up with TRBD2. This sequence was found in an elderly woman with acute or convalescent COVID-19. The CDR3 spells CATSDLGSGGKSNEQFF. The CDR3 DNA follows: TGTGCCACCAGTGATTTGGGTAGCGGGGGCAAGAGCAATGAGCAGTTCTTC.